Sequencing of this T cell receptor beta chain was carried out in a study of cytomegalovirus exposure and HLA in healthy donors. Study outcomes and limitations: In vitro confirmation showed a few CMV-associated chains to be CMV antigen specific. Generally TCR sequences proved uncommon, though certain public TCRs appeared in numerous donors.

As to this clone: Its antigen remains unknown.

Generated by immunoSEQ multiplex PCR, the TCRdb table keeps only in-frame clones and is missing some. The table shows a few hundred thousand clones, with about nine tenths occurring only once. The CDR3 length is 16 residues. Germline lookup yields CDR1 SGDLS and CDR2 YYNGEE. Trimming shortened V by 3 bases and J by 1 base, and 16 bases separated the two germline ends. The material sequenced was PBMCs. The J gene is TRBJ1-1, the V gene TRBV9; possibly TRBD1 for D (6 bases). The clonotype originates from a woman under 30 in good health and CMV-seronegative. CDR3 amino acids: CASSETLDSPNTEAFF. As DNA, the CDR3 is TGTGCCAGCAGCGAGACGTTGGACAGCCCGAACACTGAAGCTTTCTTT.